A single sample is the source of the 32 T cell receptor beta chains below, sequenced in a study of graft-versus-host responses after intestinal transplantation. Data came from immunoSEQ multiplex PCR; TCRdb stores just in-frame clones and leaves some out. Of more than 95,000 clones listed, 90% are singletons. These receptors have no identified antigens. Material: unstimulated CD4+ T cells sorted from spleen or lymph node cells, obtained before intestinal transplant. Receptor source: a human donor who received an intestinal transplant.

The gene calls are TRBV7-2 and TRBJ2-3; D remains unclear. V was clipped by 5 bases and J by 5 bases, with 17 bases between them. The CDR3 runs to 15 residues. Per the germline V gene, CDR1 is SGHTA and CDR2 is FQGNSA. The CDR3 DNA is TGTGCCAGCAGCCCCTCGTTTCAGGCAATAGATACGCAGTATTTT. This sequence encodes CASSPSFQAIDTQYF.

The CDR3 sequence is CASSSGGSGANVLTF. The CDR3 coding sequence is TGTGCCAGCAGTTCGGGGGGCTCTGGGGCCAACGTCCTGACTTTC. The gene calls are TRBV28 and TRBJ2-6; 7 bases align to TRBD2. The germline gives CDR1 MDHEN, CDR2 SYDVKM. The V gene end was trimmed by 4 bases and the J gene end by 0 bases; junction bases not matched to a gene: 0. The CDR3 has 15 amino acids.

The V and J genes are TRBV9 and TRBJ2-3, with TRBD2 matching over 7 bases. V was clipped by 1 base and J by 3 bases; unmatched bases: 5. The CDR3 loop spans 15 amino acids. Germline CDR1 and CDR2: SGDLS and YYNGEE. Written as DNA, the CDR3 is TGTGCCAGCAGCGTAAAGTACGGGGGGACAGATACGCAGTATTTT. Residues: CASSVKYGGTDTQYF.

V is TRBV7-9 and J is TRBJ1-4, with 8 bases that match TRBD1. The CDR3 is 15 residues long. CDR1 and CDR2 from the germline V gene are SEHNR and FQNEAQ (reference sequence). V was clipped by 3 bases and J by 1 base; unmatched bases: 1. CDR3 sequence: CASSLTGETNEKLFF. The CDR3 bases are TGTGCCAGCAGCTTGACAGGGGAAACTAATGAAAAACTGTTTTTT.

This rearrangement joins TRBV5-1 to TRBJ2-1; 9 nucleotides line up with TRBD2. This CDR3 is 17 amino acids long. Losses at the gene ends were 4 bases for V and 0 bases for J; bases not matched to a gene: 8. From germline, CDR1 is SGHRS and CDR2 YFSETQ. DNA for the CDR3: TGCGCCAGCAGCATAGCGGGAGCGTCGAGCTCCTACAATGAGCAGTTCTTC. Its translation is CASSIAGASSSYNEQFF. Supplemented by reference TRBV5-1 and TRBJ2-1, the full variable domain reads KAGVTQTPRYLIKTRGQQVTLSCSPISGHRSVSWYQQTPGQGLQFLFEYFSETQRNKGNFPGRFSGRQFSNSRSEMNVSTLELGDSALYLCASSIAGASSSYNEQFFGPGTRLTVL.

The chain uses TRBV7-9 and TRBJ2-2, with D perhaps TRBD2 (6 bases). The ends were cut back, 5 bases at V and 7 bases at J, with 8 bases in the middle. Germline V gives CDR1 SEHNR, CDR2 FQNEAQ (reference sequence). This CDR3 region has 12 residues. CDR3 sequence (DNA): TGTGCCAGCAGCCTGGGACTCGGGGAGCTGTTTTTT. It codes for CASSLGLGELFF.

The J gene is TRBJ2-7, the V gene TRBV9; 9 bases are a match to TRBD2. V dropped 0 bases and J dropped 3; count of bases not matched to a gene: 4. This CDR3 is built from 15 residues. The germline CDR1 and CDR2 sequences are SGDLS and YYNGEE. The CDR3 sequence is CASSVEPAGGYEQYF. CDR3 sequence (DNA): TGTGCCAGCAGCGTAGAACCAGCGGGGGGCTACGAGCAGTACTTC.

This clone was detected only once. This chain links TRBV28 with TRBJ2-5, with 13 bases identical to TRBD2. The CDR3 spans 15 residues. CDR1 is MDHEN and CDR2 is SYDVKM in the germline V gene. The trim removed 5 bases at V and 2 bases at J, leaving 2 bases unmatched. DNA for the CDR3: TGTGCCAGCAGTGAGACTAGCGGGGGGCAAGAGACCCAGTACTTC. Translated, it gives CASSETSGGQETQYF.

The rearrangement joins TRBV19 to TRBJ2-7; 9 bases map to TRBD1. From germline, CDR1 is LNHDA and CDR2 SQIVND (reference sequence). Trimming cost V 5 bases and J 1 base; bases outside gene matches: 3. The CDR3 has 14 residues. The CDR3 nucleotides read TGTGCCAGTAGTCCGGGGACAGGGTCCTACGAGCAGTACTTC. Amino acid sequence: CASSPGTGSYEQYF.

This sequence joins TRBV7-2 and TRBJ2-4, with 8 bases that match TRBD1. The CDR3 is made up of 15 amino acids. Per the germline V gene, CDR1 is SGHTA and CDR2 is FQGNSA. Trimming cost V 5 bases and J 7 bases; bases outside gene matches: 10. The CDR3 here is CASSPQTGADNIQYF. CDR3 bases: TGTGCCAGCAGCCCTCAGACAGGGGCTGATAACATTCAGTACTTC.

The chain joins TRBV25-1 to TRBJ2-5; D unresolved. Trimming stripped 3 bases from V and 2 bases from J, with 13 bases between. Looked up from germline, CDR1 is MGHDK and CDR2 is SYGVNS. The CDR3 extends over 15 amino acids. CDR3 DNA sequence: TGTGCCAGCAGTGACCCGGGTTGGTCGCAAGAGACCCAGTACTTC. It specifies CASSDPGWSQETQYF.

The chain employs TRBV29-1 and TRBJ1-4; TRBD1 matches 7 bases. There are 13 residues in the CDR3. V trimming: 7 bases; J trimming: 6 bases; junction bases outside the gene matches: 8. Germline CDR1 and CDR2: SQVTM and ANQGSEA. CDR3: CSASGTVDEKLFF. The CDR3 DNA reads as TGCAGCGCCTCCGGGACAGTGGATGAAAAACTGTTTTTT.

The V gene is TRBV4-1, the J gene TRBJ2-5; TRBD2 aligns across 7 bases. CDR3 size: 15 residues. V shed 0 bases, J shed 4 bases, and the junction held 5 bases outside the gene matches. Per the germline V gene, CDR1 is MGHRA and CDR2 is YSYEKL. CDR3 sequence: CASSQDGAGSETQYF. CDR3 bases: TGCGCCAGCAGCCAAGATGGAGCGGGGTCAGAGACCCAGTACTTC.

The gene calls are TRBV18 and TRBJ2-5; 7 bases agree with TRBD1. This CDR3 contains 16 residues. J lost 4 bases, V lost 4 bases, and 12 bases had no gene match. Germline V CDR1 and CDR2: KGHSH, LQKENI. Here the CDR3 reads CASSLYSTGNGETQYF. The DNA for the CDR3 is TGTGCCAGCTCACTTTATTCGACAGGGAACGGAGAGACCCAGTACTTC.

As DNA, the CDR3 is TGTGCCAGCGGACCTGGACTAGCGGGCGGAGTAAATGAGCAGTTCTTC. Protein sequence: CASGPGLAGGVNEQFF. The gene calls are TRBV5-4 and TRBJ2-1, with 11 bases aligning to TRBD2. Germline CDR1 is SGHNT and CDR2 is YYREEE (reference sequence). The junction had 13 bases not matched to a gene; V was cut back by 7 bases and J by 7 bases. The CDR3 has 16 amino acids.

The chain has TRBV19 and TRBJ1-2; 7 bases map to TRBD1. Losses at the gene ends were 8 bases for V and 0 bases for J; bases not matched to a gene: 9. The V gene's germline CDR1 is LNHDA and CDR2 SQIVND (reference sequence). This CDR3 spans 15 amino acids. CDR3 residues: CASSDRERSNYGYTF. The DNA of the CDR3 is TGTGCCAGTTCCGACAGGGAGAGATCTAACTATGGCTACACCTTC.

This chain links TRBV27 with TRBJ2-4; D unresolved. This CDR3 contains 13 residues. Germline V gene data show CDR1 as MNHEY and CDR2 as SMNVEV (reference sequence). The V end lost 7 bases, the J end lost 4 bases, and 11 bases lay between the germline ends. The CDR3 nucleotides are TGTGCCAGCAAATCGAACGGTAAAAACATTCAGTACTTC. Translated, it gives CASKSNGKNIQYF.

The V call is TRBV7-2, the J call TRBJ1-6, with 7 bases identical to TRBD1. CDR3 length equals 15 residues. Germline V gene data show CDR1 as SGHTA and CDR2 as FQGNSA. V lost 5 bases and J lost 7; bases outside the gene matches: 8. CDR3 in DNA: TGTGCCAGCAGCCCCCGACAGGGTGAAAATTCACCCCTCCACTTT. Protein product: CASSPRQGENSPLHF.

The V gene is TRBV2, the J gene TRBJ1-6, with 11 bases lining up with TRBD1. The ends lost 3 bases at V and 7 bases at J; junction bases unmatched: 2. Germline V lookup: CDR1 SNHLY, CDR2 FYNNEI. The CDR3 sequence is 15 residues long. The CDR3, as DNA: TGTGCCAGCAGTGATGGGACAGGGGGAAATTCACCCCTCCACTTT. As protein: CASSDGTGGNSPLHF.

This rearrangement joins TRBV6-5 to TRBJ1-6; 7 bases align to TRBD1. This CDR3 spans 16 amino acids. Germline values: CDR1 MNHEY, CDR2 SVGAGI. With V trimmed by 0 bases and J by 9 bases, 8 bases remained unmatched. The DNA for the CDR3 is TGTGCCAGCAGTTACTCGATAGACAGGGCTTTTTCACCCCTCCACTTT. This translates into CASSYSIDRAFSPLHF.

This chain links TRBV19 with TRBJ1-5; D may be TRBD1 (6 bases). There are 15 residues in the CDR3. Trimming shortened V by 4 bases and J by 1 base, and 11 bases separated the two germline ends. Per the germline V gene, CDR1 is LNHDA and CDR2 is SQIVND (reference sequence). This chain's CDR3 is CASSRADRSNQPQHF. DNA for the CDR3: TGTGCCAGTAGTAGGGCGGACAGAAGCAATCAGCCCCAGCATTTT.

This chain links TRBV4-1 with TRBJ2-5; 9 bases are shared with TRBD2. CDR3 size: 16 residues. CDR1 MGHRA and CDR2 YSYEKL come from the germline V gene. Trimming removed 0 bases from V and 2 bases from J; junction bases left unmatched: 4. As DNA, the CDR3 is TGCGCCAGCAGCCAAGATCCTAGCGGGGCTCAAGAGACCCAGTACTTC. This encodes CASSQDPSGAQETQYF.

V usage is TRBV5-1 and J usage is TRBJ2-1; TRBD2 matches at 10 bases. The V segment lost 4 bases and the J segment 1 base; nucleotides outside the gene matches: 8. This CDR3 is built from 17 residues. Germline-derived CDR1 and CDR2 are SGHRS and YFSETQ. The CDR3 DNA is TGCGCCAGCAGCACAGGACTAGCGGATCTTTCCTACAATGAGCAGTTCTTC. It translates to CASSTGLADLSYNEQFF.

The J gene is TRBJ2-1, the V gene TRBV7-2; 8 bases align to TRBD1. The CDR3 is made up of 16 amino acids. Unmatched junction bases numbered 5, after V lost 0 bases and J lost 4 bases. The germline V gene has CDR1 SGHTA and CDR2 FQGNSA. Written as DNA, the CDR3 is TGTGCCAGCAGCTTAGCGCCAGGGGGCTGGTACAATGAGCAGTTCTTC. Translation: CASSLAPGGWYNEQFF.

The V call is TRBV6-6, the J call TRBJ1-1; D is undetermined. The CDR3 is made up of 16 amino acids. With 2 bases removed from V and 0 bases from J, the gap between germline ends came to 13 bases. The germline V gene has CDR1 MNHNY and CDR2 SVGAGI (reference sequence). The CDR3 sequence is CASSYITVLMNTEAFF. The CDR3 DNA reads TGTGCCAGCAGTTACATCACTGTTCTAATGAACACTGAAGCTTTCTTT.

V is TRBV18 and J is TRBJ1-5, with a weak D call TRBD1 (5 bases). V was shortened by 6 bases and J by 6 bases, with 15 bases between the two germline ends. CDR1 is KGHSH, CDR2 LQKENI, per germline. The CDR3 runs 14 residues. CDR3 amino acids: CASSDGGRGQPQHF. The CDR3 DNA is TGTGCCAGCTCTGATGGGGGGAGAGGTCAGCCCCAGCATTTT.

This chain uses TRBV6-5 with TRBJ1-2, with 12 bases matching TRBD1. With 6 bases clipped from V and 8 bases from J, the junction kept 10 bases outside the gene matches. Looked up from germline, CDR1 is MNHEY and CDR2 is SVGAGI. The CDR3 length is 15 residues. This chain's CDR3 is CASRESGQGARGYTF. CDR3 nucleotides: TGTGCCAGCAGAGAATCGGGACAGGGGGCGCGGGGCTACACCTTC.

This rearrangement joins TRBV2 to TRBJ2-1, with 8 bases lining up with TRBD2. From germline, CDR1 is SNHLY and CDR2 FYNNEI. The CDR3 has 16 residues. Germline trimming cut 6 bases from V and 2 bases from J; bases unmatched to any gene: 9. The CDR3 spells CASSLTRAGAYNEQFF. The CDR3, as DNA: TGTGCCAGCAGCCTCACTCGAGCGGGAGCCTACAATGAGCAGTTCTTC.

V gene TRBV6-5 combines with J gene TRBJ1-2, with a possible D match to TRBD1 (5 bases). The CDR3 length is 11 residues. The germline gives CDR1 MNHEY, CDR2 SVGAGI. V was pared by 2 bases and J by 7 bases, with 5 bases between. CDR3 loop: CASSYRGGYTF. In DNA form, the CDR3 reads TGTGCCAGCAGTTACAGGGGTGGCTACACCTTC.

The chain combines TRBV4-3 with TRBJ2-1; a possible D gene is TRBD1 (6 bases). V dropped 2 bases and J dropped 8 bases, with 16 bases sitting between them. The CDR3 consists of 15 residues. CDR1 is LGHNA, CDR2 YSLEER, per germline. The CDR3 reads CASSQFSGSGDEQFF. The CDR3 DNA is TGCGCCAGCAGCCAATTTTCCGGGTCAGGGGATGAGCAGTTCTTC.

J is TRBJ2-7 and V is TRBV6-5; 9 bases line up with TRBD1. V lost 5 bases, J lost 0 bases, and 2 bases stayed unmatched. The CDR3 covers 14 residues. Germline V gene sequence: CDR1 MNHEY, CDR2 SVGAGI. The CDR3 DNA reads as TGTGCCAGCAGTCCGGGACAGGGCTCCTACGAGCAGTACTTC. Translation gives CASSPGQGSYEQYF.

The CDR3 region has the DNA TGTGCCAGCAGTCTGAGACATGCTGAAGCTTTCTTT. Its translation is CASSLRHAEAFF. This chain joins TRBV6-1 and TRBJ1-1, with D uncertain. Germline V gives CDR1 MNHNS, CDR2 SASEGT. The CDR3 length is 12 residues. With 5 bases removed from V and 6 bases from J, the gap between germline ends came to 10 bases.